Given below is one TCR beta chain in context. The data were taken from a study of identifying expanded T cells in peripheral blood. Germline V lookup: CDR1 SGHAT, CDR2 FQNNGV. The CDR3 is 14 amino acids. J gave up 5 bases and V 5 bases, and 6 bases lay outside the gene matches. Data came from immunoSEQ multiplex PCR; TCRdb stores just in-frame clones and leaves some out. This table has 85,000 to 120,000 clones, about 91% appearing once. The sequence was collected from a person between 18 and 75 years old in good health. The sample consisted of blood. The chain links TRBV11-2 to TRBJ2-5; TRBD1 aligns across 9 bases. In nucleotides, the CDR3 is TGTGCCAGCAGCATCACAGGGGGCACGGAGACCCAGTACTTC. This gives the protein CASSITGGTETQYF.